What follows are 29 T cell receptor beta chains derived from one specimen sequenced in a study of cytomegalovirus exposure and HLA in healthy donors. The protocol was immunoSEQ multiplex PCR, while the TCRdb copy is restricted to in-frame clones and leaves out a portion. The sample lists 150,000 to 250,000 clones; around 80% were seen once. Sequenced input: PBMCs. All receptors come from a woman aged 25 to 45 in good health and CMV-seropositive.

The V gene is TRBV5-1, the J gene TRBJ1-1, with D maybe TRBD1 (6 bases). V lost 0 bases and J 10 bases, leaving 10 bases between the germline ends. CDR1 and CDR2 from the germline V gene are SGHRS and YFSETQ. The CDR3 length is 12 residues. The CDR3 sequence: CASSLEGVGAFF. The DNA of the CDR3 is TGCGCCAGCAGCTTGGAGGGGGTAGGAGCTTTCTTT.

The chain recombines TRBV6-1 with TRBJ2-2, with D unclear. The CDR3 runs to 15 residues. Trimming removed 3 bases at V and 7 bases at J, with 15 bases between. Per the germline V gene, CDR1 is MNHNS and CDR2 is SASEGT. The DNA for the CDR3 is TGTGCCAGCAGTGATTTGGGCAGTACCTACGGGGAGCTGTTTTTT. This translates into CASSDLGSTYGELFF.

This chain joins TRBV19 and TRBJ2-5, with 8 bases lining up with TRBD1. From germline, CDR1 is LNHDA and CDR2 SQIVND (reference sequence). CDR3 size: 13 residues. The ends lost 3 bases at V and 5 bases at J; junction bases unmatched: 2. The CDR3 loop reads CASSMGQEETQYF. In nucleotides, the CDR3 is TGTGCCAGTAGTATGGGACAGGAGGAGACCCAGTACTTC.

This clone was picked up many times. The gene calls are TRBV19 and TRBJ1-2; maybe TRBD1 (5 bases). The ends were cut back, 11 bases at V and 5 bases at J, with 18 bases in the middle. The germline CDR1 and CDR2 sequences are LNHDA and SQIVND (reference sequence). CDR3 size: 13 residues. The CDR3 DNA is TGTGCCGGTGAATTAGACAGACAGTATGGCTACACCTTC. It translates to CAGELDRQYGYTF.

The chain employs TRBV7-2 and TRBJ2-2, with D possibly matching TRBD2 (5 bases). CDR1 SGHTA and CDR2 FQGNSA come from the germline V gene. V dropped 7 bases and J dropped 0 bases, with 15 bases sitting between them. This CDR3 has 16 residues. CDR3 nucleotide sequence: TGTGCCAGCACCAAAATACGGGGTACGAACACCGGGGAGCTGTTTTTT. The encoded protein is CASTKIRGTNTGELFF.

The chain uses TRBV13 and TRBJ2-1; a weak D match, TRBD2 (6 bases). The CDR3 extends over 15 amino acids. Trimming pared 2 bases from V and 8 bases from J, leaving 16 bases between. Germline V CDR1 and CDR2: PRHDT, FYEKMQ (reference sequence). CDR3 amino acids: CASSLSGEKTDEQFF. CDR3 bases: TGTGCCAGCAGCTTATCGGGGGAAAAAACGGATGAGCAGTTCTTC.

The chain employs TRBV11-1 and TRBJ2-7, with TRBD1 identical over 10 bases. The CDR3 runs 16 residues. With V trimmed by 4 bases and J by 4 bases, 10 bases remained unmatched. Germline V lookup: CDR1 SGHAT, CDR2 FQDESV (reference sequence). CDR3 sequence reads: CASSSGTGESLYEQYF. In DNA, the CDR3 is TGTGCCAGCAGCTCCGGGACAGGGGAATCGTTGTACGAGCAGTACTTC.

The chain has TRBV5-5 and TRBJ2-7, with D hard to call. This CDR3 is 13 amino acids long. CDR1 is SGHKS and CDR2 is YYEKEE in the germline V gene (reference sequence). V was cut by 4 bases and J by 7 bases, with 15 bases left in between. The CDR3 reads CASSKFGTLEQYF. In DNA, the CDR3 is TGTGCCAGCAGCAAATTTGGCACGTTGGAGCAGTACTTC.

The V gene is TRBV5-1, the J gene TRBJ2-1, with 11 bases identical to TRBD2. CDR1 and CDR2 from the germline V gene are SGHRS and YFSETQ. CDR3 length: 16 amino acids. With 3 bases clipped from V and 9 bases from J, the junction kept 11 bases outside the gene matches. The CDR3 is CASSSGLAGGVGEQFF. The CDR3 DNA follows: TGCGCCAGCAGCTCCGGCCTAGCGGGAGGAGTCGGTGAGCAGTTCTTC.

This chain joins TRBV6-1 and TRBJ1-2, with 7 bases fitting TRBD1. The CDR3 runs to 12 residues. V lost 8 bases, J lost 4 bases, and 4 bases stayed unmatched. Germline CDR1 MNHNS, CDR2 SASEGT. The CDR3: CASDRVPYGYTF. The CDR3 bases are TGTGCCAGCGACAGGGTACCCTATGGCTACACCTTC.

This clone was detected a few times. V is TRBV6-5 and J is TRBJ2-7; 10 bases agree with TRBD1. The CDR3 consists of 15 residues. The germline CDR1 and CDR2 sequences are MNHEY and SVGAGI. V was clipped by 4 bases and J by 9 bases; unmatched bases: 12. CDR3 DNA: TGTGCCAGCAGTTCATCCGGGACAGGGGCCGACCGGCAGTACTTC. Protein sequence: CASSSSGTGADRQYF.

The rearrangement uses TRBV28 and TRBJ2-5; the D gene is possibly TRBD2 (5 bases). The V gene's germline CDR1 is MDHEN and CDR2 SYDVKM. V shed 2 bases and J shed 5 bases, with 9 bases lying between them. There are 13 residues in the CDR3. The CDR3 loop reads CASSLAGPETQYF. DNA of the CDR3: TGTGCCAGCAGTTTAGCGGGCCCGGAGACCCAGTACTTC. The full variable domain, completed using reference TRBV28 and TRBJ2-5, is DVKVTQSSRYLVKRTGEKVFLECVQDMDHENMFWYRQDPGLGLRLIYFSYDVKMKEKGDIPEGYSVSREKKERFSLILESASTNQTSMYLCASSLAGPETQYFGPGTRLLVL.

This chain joins TRBV7-2 and TRBJ1-2; 7 nucleotides match TRBD1. The CDR3 consists of 13 residues. Trimming cost V 8 bases and J 5 bases; bases outside gene matches: 8. Looked up from germline, CDR1 is SGHTA and CDR2 is FQGNSA. The CDR3 reads CASRGGGRYGYTF. Here the CDR3 DNA reads TGTGCCAGCCGAGGAGGGGGCCGGTATGGCTACACCTTC.

The CDR3 sequence: CASSPDRPSGNTIYF. The DNA of the CDR3 is TGTGCCAGCAGCCCTGACAGACCCTCTGGAAACACCATATATTTT. This chain joins TRBV7-9 and TRBJ1-3, with TRBD1 as a possible D gene (5 bases). CDR1 and CDR2 (germline): SEHNR, FQNEAQ (reference sequence). V was pared by 5 bases and J by 0 bases, with 11 bases between. CDR3 length: 15 amino acids.

This clone rates as medium-sized (0.01 to 0.1%). This chain links TRBV19 with TRBJ2-2; D uncertain. Germline V CDR1 and CDR2: LNHDA, SQIVND (reference sequence). The V end lost 1 base, the J end lost 4 bases, and 7 bases lay between the germline ends. The CDR3 covers 14 residues. The DNA for the CDR3 is TGTGCCAGTAGTATAGCCACGGGCACCGGGGAGCTGTTTTTT. It codes for CASSIATGTGELFF. Looking up the rest from reference TRBV19 and TRBJ2-2 gives the full variable domain: DGGITQSPKYLFRKEGQNVTLSCEQNLNHDAMYWYRQDPGQGLRLIYYSQIVNDFQKGDIAEGYSVSREKKESFPLTVTSAQKNPTAFYLCASSIATGTGELFFGEGSRLTVL.

In this sample, this clone turned up a few times. The identical CDR3 is also encoded by other nucleotide sequences in the sample. The chain employs TRBV5-1 and TRBJ2-2; 7 nucleotides line up with TRBD2. With 2 bases clipped from V and 5 bases from J, the junction kept 3 bases outside the gene matches. Germline-derived CDR1 and CDR2 are SGHRS and YFSETQ. This CDR3 spans 14 amino acids. The DNA for the CDR3 is TGCGCCAGCAGCTTAGGCGGGAGTACCGGGGAGCTGTTTTTT. It encodes CASSLGGSTGELFF.

This clone has just one count. The V and J genes are TRBV7-9 and TRBJ2-3; weak D call: TRBD2 (6 bases). The V end was cut by 9 bases, the J end by 0 bases, with 13 bases between. CDR1 is SEHNR, CDR2 FQNEAQ, per germline (reference sequence). The length of the CDR3 is 14 residues. DNA of the CDR3: TGTGCCAGTCGCGGGGCAGTTAGCACAGATACGCAGTATTTT. It is translated as CASRGAVSTDTQYF.

This clone was counted a few times. This sequence joins TRBV5-1 and TRBJ2-2; no reliable D call. V was cut by 5 bases and J by 0 bases, with 14 bases left in between. Per the germline V gene, CDR1 is SGHRS and CDR2 is YFSETQ. The CDR3 has 16 residues. This chain's CDR3 is CASSLNLYANTGELFF. The CDR3 DNA reads TGCGCCAGCAGTCTGAACCTATATGCGAACACCGGGGAGCTGTTTTTT.

The chain is built from TRBV5-4 and TRBJ2-1, with TRBD2 matching over 7 bases. V lost 0 bases, J lost 3 bases, and 0 bases stayed unmatched. CDR3 length: 14 amino acids. Germline assignment: CDR1 SGHNT and CDR2 YYREEE (reference sequence). The CDR3 reads CASSLGGSYNEQFF. In DNA form, the CDR3 reads TGTGCCAGCAGCTTGGGCGGGAGCTACAATGAGCAGTTCTTC. The full variable domain, its missing parts supplied by reference TRBV5-4 and TRBJ2-1, is ETGVTQSPTHLIKTRGQQVTLRCSSQSGHNTVSWYQQALGQGPQFIFQYYREEENGRGNFPPRFSGLQFPNYSSELNVNALELDDSALYLCASSLGGSYNEQFFGPGTRLTVL.

This clone has just one count. V gene TRBV5-1 combines with J gene TRBJ2-7; 9 positions match TRBD1. The length of the CDR3 is 14 residues. Losses at the gene ends were 6 bases for V and 4 bases for J; bases not matched to a gene: 8. Germline CDR1 reads SGHRS; CDR2 reads YFSETQ. The CDR3 sequence: CASTFRTGAYEQYF. The DNA for the CDR3 is TGCGCCAGCACCTTTCGGACAGGGGCTTACGAGCAGTACTTC.

This clone has more than one count but fewer than ten. The chain links TRBV18 to TRBJ2-2; D is unclear. V was clipped by 5 bases and J by 5 bases, with 9 bases between them. The CDR3 totals 13 residues. The germline gives CDR1 KGHSH, CDR2 LQKENI. CDR3 sequence: CASSSDRTGELFF. The CDR3 nucleotides are TGTGCCAGCTCATCCGATAGAACCGGGGAGCTGTTTTTT.

This clone was counted at least ten times. V gene TRBV6-1 combines with J gene TRBJ1-4, with 10 bases identical to TRBD1. With V trimmed by 11 bases and J by 0 bases, 3 bases remained unmatched. CDR1 is MNHNS and CDR2 is SASEGT in the germline V gene. The CDR3 sequence is 14 residues long. The CDR3 DNA sequence: TGTGCCGGAGGGACAGGGGCAACTAATGAAAAACTGTTTTTT. It encodes CAGGTGATNEKLFF.

This rearrangement joins TRBV11-3 to TRBJ2-1; maybe TRBD2 (6 bases). From germline, CDR1 is SGHNT and CDR2 YENEEA. The V gene lost 3 bases and the J gene lost 8 bases, with 14 bases spanning the gap. The CDR3 has 14 amino acids. CDR3 protein: CASSFGGSSDEQFF. As DNA, the CDR3 is TGTGCCAGCAGCTTTGGGGGGAGTTCGGATGAGCAGTTCTTC.

Here the CDR3 reads CASSEVVGGSSYNEQFF. CDR3 bases: TGTGCCAGCAGTGAAGTTGTCGGGGGGAGCTCCTACAATGAGCAGTTCTTC. The chain employs TRBV2 and TRBJ2-1; TRBD2 agrees at 7 bases. The length of the CDR3 is 17 residues. V gave up 1 base and J gave up 0 bases; unmatched junction bases: 6. Per the germline V gene, CDR1 is SNHLY and CDR2 is FYNNEI.

This rearrangement joins TRBV19 to TRBJ1-1; TRBD1 matches at 8 bases. The V and J ends lost 5 bases and 4 bases, in that order; junction bases with no gene match: 12. The CDR3 runs 16 residues. Germline CDR1 reads LNHDA; CDR2 reads SQIVND (reference sequence). DNA for the CDR3: TGTGCCAGTAGTTCCCGCCGGACAGGGACCGGCACTGAAGCTTTCTTT. Its protein product is CASSSRRTGTGTEAFF.

This chain links TRBV5-1 with TRBJ2-1, with 11 bases lining up with TRBD2. The V gene's germline CDR1 is SGHRS and CDR2 YFSETQ. This CDR3 is built from 16 residues. The V and J ends lost 5 bases and 7 bases, in that order; junction bases with no gene match: 11. CDR3 sequence (DNA): TGCGCCAGCAGTGTGCTAATGACTAGCGGGATGAATGAGCAGTTCTTC. Its translation is CASSVLMTSGMNEQFF.

There are a few counts of this clone. The rearrangement uses TRBV29-1 and TRBJ2-1, with 14 positions matching TRBD2. The CDR3 runs to 14 residues. Germline trimming cut 6 bases from V and 8 bases from J; bases unmatched to any gene: 6. The germline CDR1 and CDR2 sequences are SQVTM and ANQGSEA. The CDR3 here is CSVGLAGGRYEQFF. As DNA, the CDR3 is TGCAGCGTCGGACTAGCGGGAGGAAGGTATGAGCAGTTCTTC.

The genes are TRBV27 and TRBJ2-1, with D perhaps TRBD2 (5 bases). Between the trimmed V and J ends, which lost 2 bases and 0 bases, there was a span of 11 bases. This CDR3 is 16 amino acids long. Germline V lookup: CDR1 MNHEY, CDR2 SMNVEV (reference sequence). CDR3 loop: CASSLISGSSYNEQFF. CDR3 DNA sequence: TGTGCCAGCAGTTTAATCTCGGGGAGCTCCTACAATGAGCAGTTCTTC.

The V and J genes are TRBV14 and TRBJ2-7, with 9 bases matching TRBD1. Trimming at V came to 1 base and at J to 3 bases, leaving 10 bases not matched to a gene. The CDR3 totals 17 residues. Germline V gives CDR1 SGHDN, CDR2 FVKESK. This CDR3 is CASSQVLRGTGRYEQYF. The CDR3 DNA follows: TGTGCCAGCAGCCAAGTCTTGCGAGGGACAGGGCGCTACGAGCAGTACTTC. Combining the CDR3 with reference TRBV14 and TRBJ2-7 gives the whole variable domain EAGVTQFPSHSVIEKGQTVTLRCDPISGHDNLYWYRRVMGKEIKFLLHFVKESKQDESGMPNNRFLAERTGGTYSTLKVQPAELEDSGVYFCASSQVLRGTGRYEQYFGPGTRLTVT.